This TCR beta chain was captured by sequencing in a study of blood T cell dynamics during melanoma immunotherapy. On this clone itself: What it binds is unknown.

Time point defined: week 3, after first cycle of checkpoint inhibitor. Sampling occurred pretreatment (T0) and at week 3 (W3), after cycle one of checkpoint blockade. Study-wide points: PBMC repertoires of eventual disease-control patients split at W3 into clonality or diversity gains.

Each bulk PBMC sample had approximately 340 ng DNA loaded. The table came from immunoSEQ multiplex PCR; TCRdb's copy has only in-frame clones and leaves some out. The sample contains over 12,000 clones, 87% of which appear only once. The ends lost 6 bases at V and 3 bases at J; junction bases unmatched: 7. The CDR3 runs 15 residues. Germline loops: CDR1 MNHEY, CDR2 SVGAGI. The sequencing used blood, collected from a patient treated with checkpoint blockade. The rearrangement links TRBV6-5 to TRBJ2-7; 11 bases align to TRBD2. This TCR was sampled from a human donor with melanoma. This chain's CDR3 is CASRPTSGSIYEQYF. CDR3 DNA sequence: TGTGCCAGCAGGCCCACTAGCGGGAGTATCTACGAGCAGTACTTC.